The text below deals with one TCR beta chain. Its antigen remains undetermined. The input lacks base qualities; no much larger clone sits a single base away. CDR1 MGHRA and CDR2 YSYEKL are derived from the germline V gene. From the cysteine through the phenylalanine, the CDR3 covers 14 amino acids. Only the CDR3 portion is preserved as DNA: 42 bases, with reading frame beginning at the first base. Deletion took 3 bases off V and 5 bases off J, with a span of 11 bases between the germline ends. This entry comes from a study of blood T cell repertoires in COVID-19 (dated by TCRdb to between 2020 and 2021). Regarding the study in general: Collaborator samples came from the United States, Italy and Spain and covered acute and convalescent phases of COVID-19. The material from the prospective study consisted of cDNA or gDNA derived from T cells, B-cell-depleted T cells, or PBMCs. Samples came from the ongoing ImmuneRACE study (first 160 participants) plus 1,254 subjects from 6 global collaborators. The repertoires were released in a freely available public database meant as a resource for research on the immune response to SARS-CoV-2. The dataset comprised deeply sampled blood TCRbeta repertoires from subjects exposed to, actively infected with, or recovered from COVID-19. A de-identified subject ID, COVID-19 status, age in years and sex were almost always included in the sample metadata. Where available, HLA class I and class II types were obtained from metadata supplied by the sample provider rather than from assay-based typing. The full study reports these points: How much clinical and demographic metadata was included differed by source and by participant, and the metadata was provided uncurated.

The immunoSEQ Assay, a bias-controlled multiplex PCR, was used to amplify TCRbeta CDR3 regions from genomic DNA. In the authors' own workflow: The number of nucleated cells in each sample was estimated by amplification of reference gene primers within the assay. To quantify the absolute abundance of each unique TCRbeta CDR3 rearrangement, sequence reads were collapsed and filtered. For each sample, productive Simpson clonality was calculated as the square root of Simpson's diversity index across productive rearrangements. The clones in this table, taken by TCRdb from immuneACCESS, are in-frame only. Not every clone is retained; where verified, under half of the shortfall comes from an unresolved V gene, and the cause of the rest is unknown. That table is the source of V, J and clone size, and D and trimming were worked out from the DNA. This sample lists about 190,000 clones; roughly 78% were detected once. The leading ten clones occupy 2.5% to 3.5% of the sample.

Each collaborating institution followed its own protocols to collect whole blood in K2EDTA tubes. For TCRbeta analysis, collaborators shipped samples in one of three forms: frozen whole blood, isolated PBMCs, or DNA extracted from either of those sample types. This TCR came from a woman older than 75 with active or convalescent COVID-19. The sample taken for sequencing was peripheral blood. The chain is assembled from TRBV4-1 and TRBJ1-5; the D region possibly corresponds to TRBD1 (6 bases align). The DNA is as follows: TGCGCCAGCAGCCAGGACAGTCTGTATCAGCCCCAGCATTTT. It is translated as CASSQDSLYQPQHF.